Below, 16 T cell receptor beta chains from the same sample are listed, as sequenced in a study of T cells after yellow fever vaccination. A single record per CDR3 protein comes from TCRdb applying MiXCR to the 5' RACE reads. The table has hundreds of thousands of distinct CDR3 sequences, approximately 21% seen once; the top ten hold roughly an eighth. The sample here was PBMCs, taken 15 days after the yellow fever booster vaccination. The receptors derive from a man between 25 and 39 years old who received the YFV17D yellow fever vaccine.

This clonotype was observed at least ten times. The chain couples TRBV7-2 to TRBJ2-4; D not certain. Trimming took off 4 bases at V and 3 bases at J, with 10 bases between the two ends. The length of the CDR3 is 14 residues. Germline values: CDR1 SGHTA, CDR2 FQGNSA. The CDR3 is CASSSPLGKNIQYF. Written as DNA, the CDR3 is TGTGCCAGCAGCTCCCCCCTCGGCAAAAACATTCAGTACTTC. Drawing the rest from reference TRBV7-2 and TRBJ2-4, the complete variable domain is GAGVSQSPSNKVTEKGKDVELRCDPISGHTALYWYRQSLGQGLEFLIYFQGNSAPDKSGLPSDRFSAERTGGSVSTLTIQRTQQEDSAVYLCASSSPLGKNIQYFGAGTRLSVL.

This CDR3 reads CASSSYLDRDPDTQYF. Here the CDR3 DNA reads TGTGCCAGCAGCTCCTATTTAGACAGGGACCCAGATACGCAGTATTTT. The V call is TRBV11-2, the J call TRBJ2-3; 7 nucleotides agree with TRBD1. The ends lost 4 bases at V and 4 bases at J; junction bases unmatched: 11. The germline gives CDR1 SGHAT, CDR2 FQNNGV. This CDR3 region has 16 residues.

This clonotype was found a few times. The chain carries TRBV5-1 and TRBJ2-2, with D hard to call. Trimming took off 6 bases at V and 6 bases at J, with 9 bases between the two ends. Germline loops: CDR1 SGHRS, CDR2 YFSETQ. The CDR3 runs to 12 residues. The CDR3 loop reads CASIDYAGELFF. The CDR3 DNA follows: TGCGCCAGCATAGATTACGCCGGGGAGCTGTTTTTT.

This clonotype was seen a handful of times. The chain combines TRBV28 with TRBJ2-5, with TRBD2 matching over 8 bases. Germline V lookup: CDR1 MDHEN, CDR2 SYDVKM. Losses at the gene ends were 8 bases for V and 3 bases for J; bases not matched to a gene: 8. CDR3 size: 14 residues. CDR3 region: CASWMGLGEETQYF. In DNA form, the CDR3 reads TGTGCCAGCTGGATGGGACTAGGTGAAGAGACCCAGTACTTC.

This clonotype was counted only a few times. The V and J genes are TRBV20-1 and TRBJ2-5, with TRBD2 identical over 7 bases. CDR1 is DFQATT and CDR2 is SNEGSKA in the germline V gene (reference sequence). The trim removed 7 bases at V and 5 bases at J, leaving 10 bases unmatched. This CDR3 contains 13 residues. Written as DNA, the CDR3 is TGCAGTGTTAGTCCGGGGGGTAGTGAGACCCAGTACTTC. Protein: CSVSPGGSETQYF.

This clonotype was recorded a few times. An end of the junction does not agree with germline; a read error may underlie this. The rearrangement links TRBV7-7 to TRBJ2-1; 11 nucleotides agree with TRBD2. Germline V gives CDR1 SSHAT, CDR2 FNYEAQ (reference sequence). The CDR3 length is 15 residues. CDR3 protein: CASSQGLAANNEQFF. In nucleotides, the CDR3 is TGTGCTAGCAGCCAGGGACTAGCGGCAAACAATGAGCAGTTCTTC.

The CDR3 is CASSSPDRGVGEAFF. The DNA of the CDR3 is TGTGCCAGCAGCTCGCCTGACAGGGGTGTGGGTGAAGCTTTCTTT. The V and J genes are TRBV7-9 and TRBJ1-1, with TRBD1 matching 8 bases. The CDR3 has 15 amino acids. V was clipped by 4 bases and J by 7 bases; unmatched bases: 11. The germline V gene encodes CDR1 SEHNR and CDR2 FQNEAQ (reference sequence).

The J gene is TRBJ2-1, the V gene TRBV20-1, with D possibly being TRBD1 (6 bases). CDR3 size: 13 residues. V lost 6 bases and J lost 4, with 13 bases in between. Germline CDR1 DFQATT, CDR2 SNEGSKA (reference sequence). The CDR3 DNA sequence: TGCAGTGCCGAGACGGGACATTACAATGAGCAGTTCTTC. Translation gives CSAETGHYNEQFF.

This clonotype was observed many times. The chain uses TRBV12-3 or TRBV12-4 and TRBJ1-5; D not certain. There are 15 residues in the CDR3. V was shortened by 1 base and J by 2 bases, with 9 bases between the two germline ends. CDR3 sequence: CASSLGADGNQPQHF. The CDR3 DNA sequence: TGTGCCAGCAGTTTAGGGGCGGATGGCAATCAGCCCCAGCATTTT.

This clonotype was found a few times. The chain carries TRBV6-2 or TRBV6-3 and TRBJ1-1; no reliable D call. V was cut by 5 bases and J by 1 base, with 14 bases left in between. Germline CDR1 MNHEY, CDR2 SVGEGT. This CDR3 region has 15 residues. CDR3 amino acids: CASSIPTAGNTEAFF. The CDR3 nucleotides are TGTGCCAGCAGTATCCCCACAGCCGGGAACACTGAAGCTTTCTTT.

This clonotype was observed a few times. V gene TRBV20-1 combines with J gene TRBJ2-7; TRBD2 might be the D (6 bases). Looked up from germline, CDR1 is DFQATT and CDR2 is SNEGSKA (reference sequence). Trimming removed 6 bases from V and 9 bases from J, with 12 bases in between. The CDR3 spans 10 residues. CDR3 loop: CSASQRVQYF. As DNA, the CDR3 is TGCAGTGCCTCTCAGCGGGTGCAGTACTTC.

The chain carries TRBV5-1 and TRBJ2-3; 8 nucleotides line up with TRBD1. This CDR3 spans 19 amino acids. The germline V gene has CDR1 SGHRS and CDR2 YFSETQ. V lost 1 base to trimming and J lost 6 bases; unmatched junction nucleotides: 19. The DNA of the CDR3 is TGCGCCAGCAGCTTGACCGGGACAGGAGCCTCAATCACGCAGGATACGCAGTATTTT. Amino acids: CASSLTGTGASITQDTQYF.

The DNA of the CDR3 is TGTGCCAGTAGTATCGGGGGGACAGTATCTAGCACAGATACGCAGTATTTT. Amino acid sequence: CASSIGGTVSSTDTQYF. The chain combines TRBV19 with TRBJ2-3; perhaps D is TRBD1 or TRBD2 (7 bases each). The germline V gene has CDR1 LNHDA and CDR2 SQIVND (reference sequence). V gave up 3 bases and J gave up 0 bases, with 16 bases separating them. The CDR3 is 17 amino acids.

This clonotype has just a few counts. This chain uses TRBV2 with TRBJ2-7; TRBD2 matches 7 bases. V shed 4 bases, J shed 4 bases, and the junction held 10 bases outside the gene matches. The length of the CDR3 is 15 residues. From germline, CDR1 is SNHLY and CDR2 FYNNEI. The CDR3 loop reads CASSGDFLGGYEQYF. The CDR3 DNA sequence: TGTGCCAGCAGTGGGGACTTCCTGGGGGGGTACGAGCAGTACTTC.

The gene calls are TRBV20-1 and TRBJ2-4, with 13 positions matching TRBD2. CDR3 length: 14 residues. The V segment lost 5 bases and the J segment 9 bases; nucleotides outside the gene matches: 7. From germline, CDR1 is DFQATT and CDR2 SNEGSKA (reference sequence). CDR3 protein: CSASRTSGSVIQYF. CDR3 DNA: TGCAGTGCTTCGAGGACTAGCGGGAGTGTCATTCAGTACTTC.

This clonotype was seen more than once but under ten times. The rearrangement uses TRBV29-1 and TRBJ2-5; 9 bases are shared with TRBD2. The junction had 13 bases not matched to a gene; V was cut back by 7 bases and J by 4 bases. The CDR3 runs 15 residues. Germline V gives CDR1 SQVTM, CDR2 ANQGSEA. CDR3 loop: CSATNPAGGGETQYF. CDR3 sequence (DNA): TGCAGCGCCACTAACCCCGCGGGAGGGGGAGAGACCCAGTACTTC.